This T cell receptor beta chain was identified in a study of T cells in Graves' hyperthyroidism and ophthalmopathy. Researchers barred patients who had uncontrolled infection, other autoimmune disease, pregnancy or lactation. RNA transcripts gave rise to amplified TCR beta CDR3 regions. The study used the HTBI primer set for a first-round RT-PCR of the TCR CDR3. TCRdb re-analysed the multiplex PCR reads in MiXCR, keeping a single row per CDR3 protein. Of approximately 410,000 distinct CDR3 sequences in the sample, roughly 14% are singletons; the top ten hold about 13%. Overall study results and limits: Within blood appeared most thyroid clonotypes that had expanded above 0.001.

This clonotype has just a few counts. The antigen is unknown. Sequenced sample: blood. This sequence originates from a man in his late teens or twenties with Graves' ophthalmopathy.

CDR3 coding DNA: TGTGCCAGCAGCATCGGACAGGAGTACAATGAGCAGTTCTTC. Translated: CASSIGQEYNEQFF. The chain is built from TRBV7-6 and TRBJ2-1, with TRBD1 identical over 7 bases. V shed 5 bases and J 4 bases; nucleotides not matched to a gene: 5. CDR1 SGHVS and CDR2 FNYEAQ come from the germline V gene. The CDR3 contains 14 residues. The full variable domain, its missing parts supplied by reference TRBV7-6 and TRBJ2-1, is GAGVSQSPRYKVTKRGQDVALRCDPISGHVSLYWYRQALGQGPEFLTYFNYEAQQDKSGLPNDRFSAERPEGSISTLTIQRTEQRDSAMYRCASSIGQEYNEQFFGPGTRLTVL.